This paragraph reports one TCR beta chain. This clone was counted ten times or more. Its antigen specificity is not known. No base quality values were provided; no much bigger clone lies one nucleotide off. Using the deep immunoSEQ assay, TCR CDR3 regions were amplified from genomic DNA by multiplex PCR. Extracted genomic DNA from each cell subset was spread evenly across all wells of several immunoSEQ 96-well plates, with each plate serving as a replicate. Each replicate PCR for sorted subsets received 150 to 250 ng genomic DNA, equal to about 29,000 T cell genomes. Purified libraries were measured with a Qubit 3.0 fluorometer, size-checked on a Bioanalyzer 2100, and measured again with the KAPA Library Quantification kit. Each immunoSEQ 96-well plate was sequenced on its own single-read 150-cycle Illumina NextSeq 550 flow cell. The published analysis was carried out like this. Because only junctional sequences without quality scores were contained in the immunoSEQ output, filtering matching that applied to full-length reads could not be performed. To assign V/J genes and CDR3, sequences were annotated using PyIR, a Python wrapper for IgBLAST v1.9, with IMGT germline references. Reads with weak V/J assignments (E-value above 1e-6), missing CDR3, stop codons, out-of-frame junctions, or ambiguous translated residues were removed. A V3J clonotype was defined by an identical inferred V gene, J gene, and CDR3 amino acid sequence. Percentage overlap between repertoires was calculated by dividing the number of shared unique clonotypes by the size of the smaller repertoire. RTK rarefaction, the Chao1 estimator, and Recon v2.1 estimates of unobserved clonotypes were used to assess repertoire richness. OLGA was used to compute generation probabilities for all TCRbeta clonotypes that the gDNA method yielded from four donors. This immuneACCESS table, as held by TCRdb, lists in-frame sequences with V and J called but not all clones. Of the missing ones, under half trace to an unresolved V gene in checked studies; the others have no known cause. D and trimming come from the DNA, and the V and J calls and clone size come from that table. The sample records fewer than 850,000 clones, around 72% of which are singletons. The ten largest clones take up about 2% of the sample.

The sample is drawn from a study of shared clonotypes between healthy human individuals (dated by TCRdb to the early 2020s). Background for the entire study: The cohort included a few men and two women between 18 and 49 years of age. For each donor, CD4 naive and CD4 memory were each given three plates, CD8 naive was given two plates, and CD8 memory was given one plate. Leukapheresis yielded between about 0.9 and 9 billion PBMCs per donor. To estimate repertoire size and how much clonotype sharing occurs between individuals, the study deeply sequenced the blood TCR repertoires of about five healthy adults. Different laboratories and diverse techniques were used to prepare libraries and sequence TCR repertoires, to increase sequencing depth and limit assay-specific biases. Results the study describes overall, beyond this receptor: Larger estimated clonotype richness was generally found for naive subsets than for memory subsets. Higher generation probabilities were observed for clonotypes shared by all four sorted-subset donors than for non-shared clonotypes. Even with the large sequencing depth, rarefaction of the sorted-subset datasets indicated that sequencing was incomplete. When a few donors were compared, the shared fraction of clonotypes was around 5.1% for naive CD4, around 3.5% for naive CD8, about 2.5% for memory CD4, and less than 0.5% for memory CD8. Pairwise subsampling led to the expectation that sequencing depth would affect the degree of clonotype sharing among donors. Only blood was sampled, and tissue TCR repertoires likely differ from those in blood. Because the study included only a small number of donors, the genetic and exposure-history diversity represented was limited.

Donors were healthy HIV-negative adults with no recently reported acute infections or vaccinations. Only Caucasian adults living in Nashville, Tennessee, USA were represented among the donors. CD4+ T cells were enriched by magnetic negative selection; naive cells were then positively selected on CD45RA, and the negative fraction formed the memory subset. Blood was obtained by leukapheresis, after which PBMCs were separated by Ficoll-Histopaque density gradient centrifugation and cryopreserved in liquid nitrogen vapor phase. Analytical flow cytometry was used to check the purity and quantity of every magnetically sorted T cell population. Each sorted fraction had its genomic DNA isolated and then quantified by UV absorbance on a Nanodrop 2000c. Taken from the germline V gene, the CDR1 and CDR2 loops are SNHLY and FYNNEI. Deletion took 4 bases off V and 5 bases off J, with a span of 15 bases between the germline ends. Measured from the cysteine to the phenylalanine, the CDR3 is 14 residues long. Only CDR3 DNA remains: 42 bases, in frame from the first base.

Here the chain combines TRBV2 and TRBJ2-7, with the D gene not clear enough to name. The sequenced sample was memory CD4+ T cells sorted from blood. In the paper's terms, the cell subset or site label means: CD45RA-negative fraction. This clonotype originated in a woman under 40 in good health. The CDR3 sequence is CASSAGSPAHEQYF. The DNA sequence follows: TGTGCCAGCAGTGCGGGCAGCCCAGCCCACGAGCAGTACTTC.